This is a list of T cell receptor beta chains from one sample in a study of T cell responses to AZD1222 COVID-19 vaccine. Produced via immunoSEQ multiplex PCR; TCRdb's table is partial and in-frame only. The table has hundreds of thousands of clones, 93% seen once. The sequences come from peripheral blood, collected on day 0 of MenACWY control vaccination. Receptors were obtained from an adult in good health. CDR3s include the opening cysteine and the closing phenylalanine or tryptophan. The D gene is left open where the match is weak. The size entry is marked missing in some rows and otherwise reads once, few, many or a size class.

size | length | D | J | V | DNA | CDR3
. | 13 | TRBD1 | TRBJ2-2 | TRBV18 | TGTGCCAGCTCGCAGGGGGCAGAGGCGGTGCTGTTTTTT | CASSQGAEAVLFF
once | 15 | TRBD1 | TRBJ1-2 | TRBV2 | TGTGCCAGCAGTATCGGACAGGGGAGCAACTATGGCTACACCTTC | CASSIGQGSNYGYTF
. | 15 | . | TRBJ1-1 | TRBV19 | TGTGCCAGTAGTATAGGGGGCAGGGGGAACACTGAAGCTTTCTTT | CASSIGGRGNTEAFF
. | 11 | . | TRBJ1-2 | TRBV30 | TGTGCCTGGTCGGGGCGAGGAGGCTACACCTTC | CAWSGRGGYTF
. | 14 | . | TRBJ2-7 | TRBV10-2 | TGCGCCAGCAACTCCGCGGCGACCCTATCCGAGCAGTACTTC | CASNSAATLSEQYF
. | 15 | TRBD2 | TRBJ2-5 | TRBV19 | TGTGCCAGTAGTAGTGTCGGGGGGGCCCAAGAGACCCAGTACTTC | CASSSVGGAQETQYF
. | 15 | TRBD1 | TRBJ1-6 | TRBV30 | TGTGCCTCCCGGGGACAGGGGCTTAAGAATTCACCCCTCCACTTT | CASRGQGLKNSPLHF
. | 12 | . | TRBJ1-2 | TRBV28 | TGTGCCAGCAGTCCCCGGACAGATGGCTACACCTTC | CASSPRTDGYTF
. | 15 | . | TRBJ1-1 | TRBV3-1/TRBV3-2 | TGTGCCAGCAGCCAAAACCGACAGGCTAACACTGAAGCCTTCTTT | CASSQNRQANTEAFF
once | 14 | . | TRBJ1-1 | TRBV10-2 | TGCGCCAGCAGTGAGTCCGGCGGTCACACTGAAGCTTTCTTT | CASSESGGHTEAFF
. | 15 | . | TRBJ1-4 | TRBV6-5 | TGTGCCAGCAGCCAAAATCGGGCAACTAATGAAAAACTGTTTTTT | CASSQNRATNEKLFF
few | 12 | . | TRBJ2-2 | TRBV12-3/TRBV12-4 | TGTGCCAGCAGCACAGGGTTAGGGGAGCTGTTTTTT | CASSTGLGELFF
. | 18 | . | TRBJ2-3 | TRBV7-8 | TGTGCCAGCAGCTTAGACCCCCCGCGGACCACTAGCACAGATACGCAGTATTTT | CASSLDPPRTTSTDTQYF
. | 16 | . | TRBJ1-5 | TRBV4-1 | TGCGCCAGCAGCCAAGCCCCGGGGGAGACGAATCAGCCCCAGCATTTT | CASSQAPGETNQPQHF
. | 12 | . | TRBJ2-7 | TRBV5-6 | TGTGCCAGCAATAGGGGGACCTACGAGCAGTACTTC | CASNRGTYEQYF
. | 16 | TRBD2 | TRBJ2-5 | TRBV5-1 | TGCGCCAGCAGCTTGTTGATAGCGGGGACCCAAGAGACCCAGTACTTC | CASSLLIAGTQETQYF
. | 13 | . | TRBJ1-2 | TRBV11-1 | TGTGCCAGCAGCCAAGACGGCCTCTATGGCTACACCTTC | CASSQDGLYGYTF
. | 12 | TRBD1 | TRBJ1-5 | TRBV6-5 | TGTGCCAGCAGTTTGGACAGGGGCTCAAGACATTTT | CASSLDRGSRHF
. | 13 | . | TRBJ2-7 | TRBV6-5 | TGTGCCAGCAGGGCGGGCTACTCCTACGAGCAGTACTTC | CASRAGYSYEQYF
. | 13 | . | TRBJ1-2 | TRBV30 | TGTGCCTGGAGCGGCGGGGGGGGCTATGGCTACACCTTC | CAWSGGGGYGYTF
. | 15 | . | TRBJ1-2 | TRBV19 | TGTGCCAGTAGGGCCCAGAGAGCCGGGTCCTATGGCTACACCTTC | CASRAQRAGSYGYTF
. | 13 | . | TRBJ2-7 | TRBV28 | TGTGCCAGCAGTACCACAGCTACCTACGAGCAGTACTTC | CASSTTATYEQYF
. | 11 | . | TRBJ1-2 | TRBV28 | TGTGCCAGCGGGATTAACTATGGCTACACCTTC | CASGINYGYTF
. | 15 | TRBD1 | TRBJ2-3 | TRBV6-5 | TGTGCCAGCAGTCAGGGACAGGGGGCTGTAGATACGCAGTATTTT | CASSQGQGAVDTQYF
. | 15 | TRBD2 | TRBJ2-6 | TRBV6-5 | TGTGCCAGCAGGAGGGCGGGGGCTGGGGCCAACGTCCTGACTTTC | CASRRAGAGANVLTF
. | 13 | . | TRBJ1-2 | TRBV2 | TGTGCCAGCAAACCCCCGGACATTTATGGCTACACCTTC | CASKPPDIYGYTF
. | 17 | . | TRBJ1-4 | TRBV5-1 | TGCGCCAGCAGCTTGTTTTCAGGCAAGACAACTAATGAAAAACTGTTTTTT | CASSLFSGKTTNEKLFF
. | 11 | . | TRBJ1-2 | TRBV20-1 | TGCAGTGCTAGAGACCGGGCTGCCTACACCTTC | CSARDRAAYTF
. | 14 | . | TRBJ1-2 | TRBV3-1/TRBV3-2 | TGTGCCAGCAGCCTCCGACTGAATAACTATGGCTACACCTTC | CASSLRLNNYGYTF
. | 14 | . | TRBJ1-1 | TRBV7-2 | TGTGCCAGCAGCACCCGGCCGAGAAGCACTGAAGCTTTCTTT | CASSTRPRSTEAFF
. | 13 | . | TRBJ1-5 | TRBV12-3/TRBV12-4 | TGTGCCAGCAGTCCACAAATCAATCAGCCCCAGCATTTT | CASSPQINQPQHF
. | 13 | . | TRBJ2-5 | TRBV19 | TGTGCCAGTAGTAGACAGATCCAAGAGACCCAGTACTTC | CASSRQIQETQYF
. | 13 | TRBD1 | TRBJ2-4 | TRBV24-1 | TGTGCCACCAGGGGGGACAGCGAAAACATTCAGTACTTC | CATRGDSENIQYF
. | 14 | . | TRBJ1-1 | TRBV6-5 | TGTGCCAGCAGTTACACCACAGGGAACAATGAAGCTTTCTTT | CASSYTTGNNEAFF
. | 13 | TRBD1 | TRBJ1-2 | TRBV6-2/TRBV6-3 | TGTGCCAGCAGCCCAACAGGGGACTATGGCTACACCTTC | CASSPTGDYGYTF
. | 14 | . | TRBJ1-1 | TRBV6-5 | TGTGCCAGCACCTCCACAGTACGGGGGGCCGAAGCTTTCTTT | CASTSTVRGAEAFF
once | 17 | . | TRBJ2-6 | TRBV2 | TGTGCCAGCACACAACGTCTCCAGGGCTCTGGGGCCAACGTCCTGACTTTC | CASTQRLQGSGANVLTF
. | 13 | TRBD2 | TRBJ2-2 | TRBV2 | TGTGCCAGCAGCCCTTTCCTAGCGGCGGAGCTGTTTTTT | CASSPFLAAELFF
. | 15 | TRBD1 | TRBJ1-2 | TRBV5-1 | TGCGCCAGCAGCTTGTCACAGGGGGCTGACTATGGCTACACCTTC | CASSLSQGADYGYTF
once | 10 | TRBD2 | TRBJ2-5 | TRBV29-1 | TGCAGCTACCGCGGGGGGGCCCAGTACTTC | CSYRGGAQYF
. | 13 | . | TRBJ1-1 | TRBV5-5 | TGTGCCAGCAGCTTGGGGCGGAACACTGAAGCTTTCTTT | CASSLGRNTEAFF
. | 15 | TRBD1 | TRBJ1-1 | TRBV3-1/TRBV3-2 | TGTGCCAGCAGCCCGAGACAGGGGGGGAACACTGAAGCTTTCTTT | CASSPRQGGNTEAFF
. | 13 | . | TRBJ1-1 | TRBV12-3/TRBV12-4 | TGTGCCAGCAGGACGGGGGGTAGTACTGAAGCTTTCTTT | CASRTGGSTEAFF
once | 16 | . | TRBJ1-2 | TRBV4-2 | TGTGCCAGCAGCCACGGAGAGGGGGGCGCGAACTATGGCTACACCTTC | CASSHGEGGANYGYTF
once | 13 | . | TRBJ2-3 | TRBV6-2/TRBV6-3 | TGTGCCAGCAGTTCCCTTAGAGGCGATACGCAGTATTTT | CASSSLRGDTQYF
. | 14 | TRBD1 | TRBJ1-1 | TRBV4-2 | TGTGCCAGCAGCCGGGGACAGGGGAAGACTGAAGCTTTCTTT | CASSRGQGKTEAFF